Detailed here is one T cell receptor (beta chain). Repertoires were generated with immunoSEQ multiplex PCR, while TCRdb's copy carries only in-frame clones and drops some. The sample includes some 99,000 clones, about nine tenths of them seen just once. This sample was taken from a study of control samples from healthy donors and cancer patients. The CDR3 is made up of 15 amino acids. Germline values: CDR1 MNHNS, CDR2 SASEGT. V lost 1 base, J lost 5 bases, and 14 bases lay in between. The rearrangement joins TRBV6-1 to TRBJ2-5; no firm D call. The receptor's source is a human donor in good health. The donor label of this sample is uncertain. Specimen: blood. DNA for the CDR3: TGTGCCAGCAGTGAAGTCGGGCCACTGCGGGAGACCCAGTACTTC. Encoded protein: CASSEVGPLRETQYF.